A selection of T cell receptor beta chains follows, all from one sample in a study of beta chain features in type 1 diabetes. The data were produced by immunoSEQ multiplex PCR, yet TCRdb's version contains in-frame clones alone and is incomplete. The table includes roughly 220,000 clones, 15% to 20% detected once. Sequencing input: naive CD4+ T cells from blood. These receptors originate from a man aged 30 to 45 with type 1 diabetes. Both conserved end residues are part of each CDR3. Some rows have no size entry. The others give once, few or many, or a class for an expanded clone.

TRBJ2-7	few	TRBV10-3	CAISETYNEQYF
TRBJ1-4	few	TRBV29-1	CSVEDTGRGEKLFF
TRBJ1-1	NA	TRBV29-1	CSVGLRNTEAFF
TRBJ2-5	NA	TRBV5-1	CASSPGTEETQYF
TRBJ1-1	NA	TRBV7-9	CASSHPPGRETEAFF
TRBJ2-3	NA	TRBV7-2	CASSPTDTQYF
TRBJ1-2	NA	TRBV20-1	CSWTENYGYTF
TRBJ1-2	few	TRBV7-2	CASSPVNYGYTF
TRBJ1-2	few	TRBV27	CASSLGARYGYTF
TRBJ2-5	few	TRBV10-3	CAIRFGAEETQYF
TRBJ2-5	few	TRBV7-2	CASSLAGSETQYF
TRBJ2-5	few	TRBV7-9	CASSLGEWETQYF
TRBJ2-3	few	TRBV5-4	CASNRRRTGVSDTQYF
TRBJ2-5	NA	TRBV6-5	CASSRPGGETQYF
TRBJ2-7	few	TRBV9	CASSLQGYEQYF
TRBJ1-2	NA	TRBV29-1	CSVALNYGYTF
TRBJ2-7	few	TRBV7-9	CASSPDGGEQYF
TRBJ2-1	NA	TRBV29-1	CSVARTSGRVNEQFF
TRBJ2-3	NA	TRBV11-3	CASSFGPTDTQYF
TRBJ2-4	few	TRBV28	CASSDSATGNIQYF